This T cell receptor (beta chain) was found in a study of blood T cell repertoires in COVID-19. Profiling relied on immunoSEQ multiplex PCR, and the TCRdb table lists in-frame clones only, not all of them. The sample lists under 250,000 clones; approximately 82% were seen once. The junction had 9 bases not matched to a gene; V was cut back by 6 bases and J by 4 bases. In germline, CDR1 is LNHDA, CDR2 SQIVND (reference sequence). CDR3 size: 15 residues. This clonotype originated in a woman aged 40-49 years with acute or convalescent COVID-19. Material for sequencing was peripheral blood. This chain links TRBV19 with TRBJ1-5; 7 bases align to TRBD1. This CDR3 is CASRDRQGGNQPQHF. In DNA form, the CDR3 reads TGTGCCAGTAGGGATAGACAGGGTGGGAATCAGCCCCAGCATTTT.